The entry below gives a single T cell receptor beta chain sequence along with its context. Antigen unknown. This record comes from a study of shared clonotypes between healthy human individuals. Study in general: A couple of women and a few men aged 18 to 49 made up the donors. Three plates each covered CD4 naive and memory; CD8 naive two, CD8 memory one.

Germline trimming cut 5 bases from V and 1 base from J; bases unmatched to any gene: 3. CDR1 and CDR2 (germline): SGHNT, YENEEA. The CDR3 is made up of 15 amino acids. Study-wide results and caveats: With several donors compared, about 5% of naive CD4 clonotypes were shared.

The data were produced by immunoSEQ multiplex PCR, yet TCRdb's version contains in-frame clones alone and is incomplete. The sample contains 1,500,000 or so clones, about 98.5% of which appear only once. The V call is TRBV11-3, the J call TRBJ2-2, with TRBD1 matching over 8 bases. This receptor was taken from a man aged 30-40 years in good health. Sequencing input: naive CD4+ T cells sorted from blood. As for subset: CD45RA+ positively selected. The CDR3 DNA reads as TGTGCCAGCAGCAATGACAGGGGGAACACCGGGGAGCTGTTTTTT. Its protein is CASSNDRGNTGELFF.